These 30 T cell receptor beta chains originate from one sample sequenced in a study of blood T cells in healthy people across ages. Next came a second PCR, run for about 7 to 12 cycles, which used a sample-barcoded 5' primer along with a J-beta primer mix. TCRdb called the 5' RACE reads again in MiXCR, with one record for every CDR3 protein. In the table there are fewer than 700,000 distinct CDR3 sequences, 40% to 55% of which are singletons. The material sequenced was blood. These receptor sequences come from a man older than 75 in good health.

The V gene is TRBV12-3 or TRBV12-4, the J gene TRBJ2-1; 8 nucleotides agree with TRBD1. With V trimmed by 6 bases and J by 4 bases, 8 bases remained unmatched. CDR3 length: 15 amino acids. CDR3: CASSQRTGIYNEQFF. The CDR3 DNA follows: TGTGCCAGCAGCCAGCGGACAGGGATATACAATGAGCAGTTCTTC.

In its sample, this clonotype was seen a few times. Given a much more abundant clone one base away, this may be a read error. The J gene is TRBJ2-7, the V gene TRBV11-3; D perhaps matches TRBD2 (6 bases). Germline V gene sequence: CDR1 SGHNT, CDR2 YENEEA. The CDR3 sequence is 13 residues long. V was cut by 6 bases and J by 4 bases, with 13 bases left in between. The CDR3 protein is CASSPGLQYEQYF. CDR3 nucleotides: TGTGCCAGCAGTCCGGGACTCCAATACGAGCAGTACTTC. Looking up the rest from reference TRBV11-3 and TRBJ2-7 gives the full variable domain: EAGVVQSPRYKIIEKKQPVAFWCNPISGHNTLYWYLQNLGQGPELLIRYENEEAVDDSQLPKDRFSAERLKGVDSTLKIQPAELGDSAVYLCASSPGLQYEQYFGPGTRLTVT.

The gene calls are TRBV20-1 and TRBJ2-5, with D perhaps TRBD1 (5 bases). The J call may not be correct, given that the DNA end is closer to TRBJ2-7. CDR1 DFQATT and CDR2 SNEGSKA come from the germline V gene (reference sequence). This CDR3 contains 14 residues. The CDR3 loop is CSAREGNRWAEQYF. Written as DNA, the CDR3 is TGCAGTGCTAGAGAAGGGAACAGGTGGGCCGAGCAGTACTTC.

The chain links TRBV29-1 to TRBJ2-3, with a possible D match to TRBD1 (6 bases). The V end was cut by 6 bases, the J end by 0 bases, with 16 bases between. Germline V CDR1 and CDR2: SQVTM, ANQGSEA. The CDR3 has 15 residues. CDR3 residues: CSVKLRQESTDTQYF. In DNA form, the CDR3 reads TGCAGCGTCAAACTAAGACAGGAGAGCACAGATACGCAGTATTTT.

The V gene is TRBV27, the J gene TRBJ2-2; no clear D. The V end lost 3 bases, the J end lost 8 bases, and 7 bases lay between the germline ends. The CDR3 loop spans 12 amino acids. CDR1 is MNHEY, CDR2 SMNVEV, per germline (reference sequence). CDR3 coding DNA: TGTGCCAGCAGTTTCGGCCGGGGGGAGCTGTTTTTT. Translation gives CASSFGRGELFF.

V usage is TRBV11-1 and J usage is TRBJ2-5; possibly TRBD2 for D (6 bases). This CDR3 has 14 residues. Germline loops: CDR1 SGHAT, CDR2 FQDESV (reference sequence). Trimming took off 2 bases at V and 4 bases at J, with 11 bases between the two ends. The CDR3 nucleotides read TGTGCCAGCAGCTTAAGCCCCGGGGGAGAGACCCAGTACTTC. Protein product: CASSLSPGGETQYF. Drawing the rest from reference TRBV11-1 and TRBJ2-5, the complete variable domain is EAEVAQSPRYKITEKSQAVAFWCDPISGHATLYWYRQILGQGPELLVQFQDESVVDDSQLPKDRFSAERLKGVDSTLKIQPAELGDSAMYLCASSLSPGGETQYFGPGTRLLVL.

The rearrangement joins TRBV20-1 to TRBJ2-5; 10 bases are shared with TRBD2. V lost 6 bases and J lost 0; bases outside the gene matches: 10. The CDR3 consists of 16 residues. Germline V lookup: CDR1 DFQATT, CDR2 SNEGSKA (reference sequence). The CDR3 loop is CSASGLAAMYQETQYF. In nucleotides, the CDR3 is TGCAGTGCCTCTGGACTAGCGGCAATGTACCAAGAGACCCAGTACTTC.

The chain carries TRBV6-2 or TRBV6-3 and TRBJ2-1; no clear D gene. TRBJ2-7 explains the end of the DNA better; the J call may be wrong. The CDR3 sequence is 13 residues long. The germline V gene encodes CDR1 MNHEY and CDR2 SVGEGT. CDR3: CASSYVQSYEQYF. For the CDR3, the DNA is TGTGCCAGCAGTTACGTGCAGTCCTACGAGCAGTACTTC.

The chain is built from TRBV29-1 and TRBJ2-1; 11 bases align to TRBD2. From germline, CDR1 is SQVTM and CDR2 ANQGSEA. This CDR3 contains 13 residues. The J segment lost 7 bases and the V segment lost 7 bases, leaving 6 bases of the junction unmatched. CDR3 in amino acids: CSASSGGENEQFF. CDR3 nucleotides: TGCAGCGCTAGTAGCGGGGGGGAGAATGAGCAGTTCTTC.

The V call is TRBV5-1, the J call TRBJ2-1; D not resolved. This CDR3 has 16 amino acids. Deletions cut 3 bases from V and 9 bases from J, with 22 bases between. CDR1 is SGHRS, CDR2 YFSETQ, per germline. As DNA, the CDR3 is TGCGCCAGCAGCTCGGTAGATGTCGAGGCAGTGGGTGAGCAGTTCTTC. It yields the protein CASSSVDVEAVGEQFF.

This clonotype has a handful of counts. A much larger clone differs by one base, so this may be a read error. The chain has TRBV15 and TRBJ2-7, with TRBD1 matching 7 bases. Germline V CDR1 and CDR2: LNHNV, YYDKDF (reference sequence). The CDR3 sequence is 14 residues long. Trimming at V came to 8 bases and at J to 6 bases, leaving 13 bases not matched to a gene. The CDR3 spells CATGPRQGYGEQYF. Written as DNA, the CDR3 is TGTGCCACCGGCCCGCGACAGGGTTACGGCGAGCAGTACTTC.

This clonotype has more than one count but fewer than ten. For the CDR3, the DNA is TGCGCCAGCAGCCCACAGGAGGTTGCAGATACGCAGTATTTT. Its protein product is CASSPQEVADTQYF. The gene calls are TRBV5-1 and TRBJ2-3, with D perhaps assigned TRBD1 or TRBD2 (5 bases each). The CDR3 contains 14 residues. V was pared by 4 bases and J by 4 bases, with 13 bases between. Germline V lookup: CDR1 SGHRS, CDR2 YFSETQ.

The genes are TRBV4-3 and TRBJ2-7, with D perhaps matching TRBD2 (5 bases). Trimming removed 5 bases from V and 0 bases from J, with 14 bases in between. Germline-derived CDR1 and CDR2 are LGHNA and YSLEER. CDR3 length equals 15 residues. The CDR3 spells CASSENPGNSYEQYF. The CDR3 DNA sequence: TGCGCCAGCAGCGAAAACCCGGGAAACTCCTACGAGCAGTACTTC.

In this sample, this clonotype turned up a few times. The genes are TRBV29-1 and TRBJ2-1; perhaps TRBD2 as D (5 bases). Deletions cut 6 bases from V and 0 bases from J, with 15 bases between. The CDR3 runs 15 residues. Germline lookup yields CDR1 SQVTM and CDR2 ANQGSEA. CDR3 sequence reads: CSVSLAQSSYNEQFF. CDR3 DNA: TGCAGCGTCTCCCTAGCTCAGAGCTCCTACAATGAGCAGTTCTTC.

In its sample, this clonotype was seen many times. The chain combines TRBV12-3 or TRBV12-4 with TRBJ2-7; 9 bases match TRBD1. The CDR3 sequence is 15 residues long. V shed 5 bases and J 6 bases; nucleotides not matched to a gene: 11. CDR3 bases: TGTGCCAGCAGTACTACTTCGGGACAGGGAGGCGAGCAGTACTTC. It translates to CASSTTSGQGGEQYF.

The chain employs TRBV6-2 or TRBV6-3 and TRBJ2-1; the D gene is possibly TRBD1 (5 bases). V lost 4 bases to trimming and J lost 4 bases, with 14 bases between them. Germline CDR1 MNHEY, CDR2 SVGEGT. The length of the CDR3 is 15 residues. This CDR3 reads CASSLGLTPYNEQFF. DNA for the CDR3: TGTGCCAGCAGTTTGGGGCTTACCCCTTACAATGAGCAGTTCTTC.

This rearrangement joins TRBV12-3 or TRBV12-4 to TRBJ1-2, with D unresolved. This CDR3 spans 14 amino acids. Trimming shortened V by 0 bases and J by 1 base, and 6 bases separated the two germline ends. This CDR3 is CASSLAEDNYGYTF. The CDR3 DNA reads as TGTGCCAGCAGTTTAGCGGAGGATAACTATGGCTACACCTTC.

The chain joins TRBV25-1 to TRBJ2-3; 8 nucleotides align to TRBD1. Germline V lookup: CDR1 MGHDK, CDR2 SYGVNS. Trimming cost V 8 bases and J 5 bases; bases outside gene matches: 6. The CDR3 sequence is 13 residues long. CDR3 loop: CASGGQGIDTQYF. The CDR3 DNA is TGTGCCAGCGGAGGACAGGGCATAGATACGCAGTATTTT.

This CDR3 is CAIRLASSYEQFF. As DNA, the CDR3 is TGTGCCATCAGATTGGCTAGCTCTTATGAGCAGTTCTTC. V and J are TRBV10-3 and TRBJ2-1; D is possibly TRBD2 (5 bases). The CDR3 consists of 13 residues. V dropped 6 bases and J dropped 8 bases, with 14 bases sitting between them. CDR1 is ENHRY, CDR2 SYGVKD, per germline.

The chain combines TRBV2 with TRBJ1-1, with 7 bases fitting TRBD1. The J segment lost 6 bases and the V segment lost 3 bases, leaving 4 bases of the junction unmatched. Germline CDR1 and CDR2: SNHLY and FYNNEI. The CDR3 covers 13 residues. This CDR3 reads CASSDYRGPEAFF. CDR3 bases: TGTGCCAGCAGTGATTACAGGGGTCCTGAAGCTTTCTTT.

In its sample, this clonotype was seen a few times. This chain links TRBV7-9 with TRBJ2-4, with D maybe TRBD2 (6 bases). Germline V gene lookup returns CDR1 SEHNR and CDR2 FQNEAQ (reference sequence). V lost 2 bases to trimming and J lost 7 bases, with 18 bases between them. The CDR3 sequence is 16 residues long. CDR3 region: CASSLNGAGRWNIQYF. DNA for the CDR3: TGTGCCAGCAGCTTAAACGGCGCGGGGCGATGGAACATTCAGTACTTC.

The V gene is TRBV27, the J gene TRBJ2-2; weak D call: TRBD2 (6 bases). Trimming removed 6 bases at V and 0 bases at J, with 11 bases between. The CDR3 contains 15 residues. CDR1 and CDR2 from the germline V gene are MNHEY and SMNVEV (reference sequence). CDR3 in DNA: TGTGCCAGCAGAGTAAGCGGGTCGAACACCGGGGAGCTGTTTTTT. Amino acid sequence: CASRVSGSNTGELFF.

The chain joins TRBV29-1 to TRBJ2-7; D might be TRBD1 or TRBD2, each matching 5 bases. This CDR3 has 15 amino acids. Trimming took 6 bases from V and 0 from J, leaving 18 bases between them. Germline V gene lookup returns CDR1 SQVTM and CDR2 ANQGSEA. This CDR3 reads CSVLGVDMSSYEQYF. CDR3 bases: TGCAGCGTCCTGGGGGTGGACATGAGCTCCTACGAGCAGTACTTC.

The V call is TRBV20-1, the J call TRBJ2-5; 15 bases map to TRBD2. The end of the DNA is better explained by TRBJ2-7, so the J call may be wrong. CDR3 length equals 17 residues. Germline V gene data show CDR1 as DFQATT and CDR2 as SNEGSKA (reference sequence). The CDR3 region has the DNA TGCAGTGCTGGAGGTCCGGGACTAGCGGGAGGTTCTCACGAGCAGTACTTC. This codes for CSAGGPGLAGGSHEQYF.

V gene TRBV7-2 combines with J gene TRBJ2-7, with 9 nucleotides matching TRBD1. V trimming: 6 bases; J trimming: 3 bases; junction bases outside the gene matches: 6. The CDR3 runs 14 residues. CDR1 and CDR2 from the germline V gene are SGHTA and FQGNSA. In DNA, the CDR3 is TGTGCCAGCAGTAGTCAGGGACAGGGCTACGAGCAGTACTTC. Protein: CASSSQGQGYEQYF.

This sequence joins TRBV9 and TRBJ2-7; TRBD1 agrees at 9 bases. CDR3 length equals 18 residues. V was pared by 1 base and J by 7 bases, with 18 bases of the junction left unmatched. The germline V gene encodes CDR1 SGDLS and CDR2 YYNGEE. This CDR3 is CASSVYTIRDRAHGEQYF. DNA for the CDR3: TGTGCCAGCAGCGTATACACTATCCGGGACAGGGCCCATGGAGAGCAGTACTTC.

This clonotype has a handful of counts. V and J are TRBV10-3 and TRBJ2-7; 7 bases match TRBD1. V trimming: 2 bases; J trimming: 1 base; junction bases outside the gene matches: 5. This CDR3 is built from 15 residues. Germline-derived CDR1 and CDR2 are ENHRY and SYGVKD. This CDR3 is CAISEPGTASYEQYF. CDR3 in DNA: TGTGCCATCAGTGAGCCCGGGACAGCTTCCTACGAGCAGTACTTC.

A single count supports this clonotype. The rearrangement uses TRBV20-1 and TRBJ2-7; 12 nucleotides align to TRBD2. TRBJ2-5 explains the end of the DNA better; the J call may be wrong. Germline V lookup: CDR1 DFQATT, CDR2 SNEGSKA (reference sequence). CDR3 size: 14 residues. This CDR3 is CSARTSGNLETQYF. CDR3 sequence (DNA): TGCAGTGCGAGGACTAGCGGGAATCTCGAGACCCAGTACTTC.

The rearrangement links TRBV6-4 to TRBJ2-3; D is undetermined. Germline V gene data show CDR1 as MRHNA and CDR2 as SNTAGT. V was shortened by 4 bases and J by 6 bases, with 17 bases between the two germline ends. The CDR3 has 15 residues. CDR3 loop: CASSVDWVRKDTQYF. As DNA, the CDR3 is TGTGCCAGCAGTGTCGATTGGGTTCGCAAGGATACGCAGTATTTT.

The chain employs TRBV24-1 and TRBJ2-3; 9 nucleotides agree with TRBD2. CDR3 length: 17 amino acids. Germline V gene data show CDR1 as KGHDR and CDR2 as SFDVKD. With V trimmed by 7 bases and J by 2 bases, 12 bases remained unmatched. The CDR3 spells CATSPIIAGEITDTQYF. In DNA, the CDR3 is TGTGCCACCAGCCCTATTATAGCGGGGGAGATCACAGATACGCAGTATTTT.